These T cell receptor beta chains were read from a single sample in a study of glioma-infiltrating T cells. A single record per CDR3 protein comes from TCRdb applying MiXCR to the multiplex PCR reads. The data show some 100,000 distinct CDR3 sequences, with less than 30% seen just once and about a third held by the top ten. Specimen: glioma tissue, nonneoplastic brain tissue, or PBMCs (not recorded which). The receptors come from a human donor with low-grade glioma or glioblastoma, undergoing nonglioma brain surgery, or in good health (not recorded which). The CDR3 runs from the conserved cysteine through the conserved F or W. A D gene is named only where the DNA matches it firmly. Rows may omit the clone size; those that give it use once, few, many or a size class.

TRBV7-9	many	TRBD2	TRBJ2-1	CASSLLAGYNEQFF	TGTGCCAGCAGCTTATTAGCGGGATACAATGAGCAGTTCTTC
TRBV12-3/TRBV12-4	many	-	TRBJ2-1	CASSLFGNEQFF	TGTGCCAGCAGTTTGTTCGGCAATGAGCAGTTCTTC
TRBV5-1	many	-	TRBJ2-1	CASSLKGLSDNEQFF	TGCGCCAGCAGCTTGAAGGGGCTCTCGGACAATGAGCAGTTCTTC
TRBV6-1	-	-	TRBJ2-7	CASSEAVVEQHF	TGTGCCAGCAGTGAAGCGGTAGTTGAGCAGCACTTC
TRBV6-2/TRBV6-3	medium-sized	-	TRBJ1-1	CASSWVEGTEAFF	TGTGCCAGCTCATGGGTGGAGGGCACTGAAGCTTTCTTT
TRBV6-2/TRBV6-3	many	TRBD1	TRBJ2-2	CASSYSGQGDTGELFF	TGTGCCAGCAGTTACTCGGGACAGGGGGACACCGGGGAGCTGTTTTTT
TRBV20-1	many	-	TRBJ2-4	CSARVTPTGDIQYF	TGCAGTGCTAGAGTTACACCGACGGGGGACATTCAGTACTTC
TRBV6-1	many	-	TRBJ1-3	CASSIDRFSGNTIYF	TGTGCCAGCAGTATAGACAGATTCTCTGGAAACACCATATATTTT
TRBV9	few	-	TRBJ1-3	CASSVSSSSGNTIYF	TGTGCCAGCAGCGTTTCGAGCAGCTCTGGAAACACCATATATTTT
TRBV19	many	-	TRBJ1-2	CASSIRGDGYTF	TGTGCCAGTAGTATACGAGGGGATGGCTACACCTTC
TRBV7-2	many	-	TRBJ2-3	CASRSEWTIYGTQYF	TGTGCCAGCAGATCAGAGTGGACTATCTACGGTACGCAGTATTTT
TRBV2	many	-	TRBJ2-1	CASSGPHRDWVSYNEQFF	TGTGCCAGCAGTGGACCTCACAGGGACTGGGTTTCCTACAATGAGCAGTTCTTC
TRBV20-1	many	TRBD2	TRBJ2-7	CSAEIAGGSPYEQYF	TGCAGTGCGGAAATAGCGGGGGGCAGCCCCTACGAGCAGTACTTC
TRBV6-1	-	TRBD1	TRBJ1-2	CASSPPGTGIYGYTF	TGTGCCAGCAGTCCCCCCGGGACAGGGATCTATGGCTACACCTTC
TRBV20-1	many	TRBD1	TRBJ1-2	CSAPDPTGYYGYTF	TGCAGTGCTCCGGACCCGACAGGGTACTATGGCTACACCTTC
TRBV2	few	TRBD2	TRBJ2-4	CASSQTGGKNIQYF	TGTGCCAGCAGCCAGACGGGGGGAAAAAACATTCAGTACTTC
TRBV5-1	-	-	TRBJ2-7	CASSLGDSTYEQYF	TGCGCCAGCAGCTTGGGTGACAGTACCTACGAGCAGTACTTC
TRBV7-9	many	TRBD1	TRBJ2-3	CASNYLGQGSDTQYF	TGTGCCAGCAACTACCTGGGACAGGGATCAGATACGCAGTATTTT
TRBV5-1	few	-	TRBJ2-7	CASSPVPGRTYEQYF	TGCGCCAGCAGCCCCGTGCCAGGGAGAACCTACGAGCAGTACTTC
TRBV20-1	many	-	TRBJ1-1	CSARTGNTEAFF	TGCAGTGCCCGGACGGGGAACACTGAAGCTTTCTTT
TRBV20-1	many	-	TRBJ2-7	CSARVGPYEQYF	TGCAGTGCTAGAGTGGGCCCCTACGAGCAGTACTTC
TRBV7-2	many	TRBD2	TRBJ2-1	CASSLRAQWGGSYNEQFF	TGTGCCAGCAGCTTAAGGGCCCAGTGGGGGGGGTCCTACAATGAGCAGTTCTTC
TRBV7-2	many	-	TRBJ2-1	CASSLQGGLYNEQFF	TGTGCCAGCAGCTTACAGGGGGGACTCTACAATGAGCAGTTCTTC
TRBV3-1	many	TRBD2	TRBJ2-2	CASSQDWLAGAGELFF	TGTGCCAGCAGCCAAGATTGGTTAGCGGGAGCCGGGGAGCTGTTTTTT
TRBV20-1	many	-	TRBJ2-3	CSAHIRRGLTDTQYF	TGCAGTGCTCACATCAGACGGGGACTCACAGATACGCAGTATTTT
TRBV15	many	-	TRBJ2-2	CATSRQNTGELFF	TGTGCCACCAGTAGACAGAACACCGGGGAGCTGTTTTTT
TRBV27	many	-	TRBJ1-1	CASRRNTEAFF	TGTGCCAGCAGACGGAACACTGAAGCTTTCTTT
TRBV6-2/TRBV6-3	once	TRBD1	TRBJ1-1	CASSYQGTGGPTEAFF	TGTGCCAGCAGTTACCAGGGAACAGGGGGGCCCACTGAAGCTTTCTTT
TRBV6-2/TRBV6-3	-	TRBD1	TRBJ2-3	CSSAGGRTDTQYF	TGTTCCAGTGCAGGGGGCCGGACAGATACGCAGTATTTT
TRBV19	-	-	TRBJ2-2	CASSTWDTPSTGELFF	TGTGCCAGTAGTACCTGGGACACACCGAGCACCGGGGAGCTGTTTTTT
TRBV6-2/TRBV6-3	-	-	TRBJ1-1	CASRTRQKEAFF	TGTGCCAGTAGAACTCGACAGAAGGAAGCTTTCTTT
TRBV6-1	many	TRBD2	TRBJ2-5	CASSNTPGRGTQYF	TGTGCCAGCAGTAACACCCCCGGGAGGGGGACCCAGTACTTC
TRBV7-6	many	TRBD1	TRBJ1-5	CASSSTGGIQPQHF	TGTGCCAGCAGCTCGACAGGGGGCATCCAGCCCCAGCATTTT
TRBV14	many	TRBD2	TRBJ2-5	CASSLRRRSGSQETQYF	TGTGCCAGCAGCCTACGCCGAAGGAGCGGGAGTCAAGAGACCCAGTACTTC
TRBV6-1	many	-	TRBJ1-4	CASRDPYEKLFF	TGTGCCAGCAGGGACCCTTATGAAAAACTGTTTTTT
TRBV18	-	-	TRBJ2-5	CASSPRGTTQETQYF	TGTGCCAGCTCACCAAGAGGGACGACTCAAGAGACCCAGTACTTC
TRBV7-3	-	-	TRBJ1-5	CASSPYGNQPQHF	TGTGCCAGCAGCCCCTACGGGAATCAGCCCCAGCATTTT
TRBV9	many	-	TRBJ2-3	CASSVGSVRSTDTQYF	TGTGCCAGCAGCGTAGGGTCAGTGAGGAGCACAGATACGCAGTATTTT
TRBV4-3	many	TRBD2	TRBJ2-3	CASSQVSGRADTQYF	TGCGCCAGCAGCCAAGTTAGCGGGAGGGCAGATACGCAGTATTTT
TRBV7-2	many	-	TRBJ2-7	CASSLTKSLYEQYF	TGTGCCAGCAGCTTAACAAAGAGCCTCTACGAGCAGTACTTC
TRBV10-3	many	TRBD2	TRBJ2-1	CAISGLAGNNEQFF	TGTGCCATCAGTGGTCTAGCGGGGAACAATGAGCAGTTCTTC
TRBV7-9	many	-	TRBJ2-5	CASSGGRSSETQYF	TGTGCCAGCAGCGGAGGACGGTCCTCAGAGACCCAGTACTTC
TRBV24-1	many	-	TRBJ2-3	CATSDLERDTDTQYF	TGTGCCACCAGTGATTTGGAAAGGGATACAGATACGCAGTATTTT
TRBV14	many	-	TRBJ1-4	CASSQALRGRANEKLFF	TGTGCCAGCAGCCAAGCGCTCAGGGGAAGGGCTAATGAAAAACTGTTTTTT
TRBV24-1	many	TRBD1	TRBJ2-1	CATSDSLTGTGNEQFF	TGTGCCACCAGTGATTCTCTTACCGGGACAGGGAATGAGCAGTTCTTC
TRBV15	many	TRBD1	TRBJ1-2	CATSRRSGQGAHGYTF	TGTGCCACCAGCAGAAGATCGGGACAGGGGGCACATGGCTACACCTTC
TRBV24-1	many	-	TRBJ1-2	CATSDLNGGYTF	TGTGCCACCAGTGATTTGAATGGGGGCTACACCTTC
TRBV6-1	-	-	TRBJ1-1	CASSSQGYSEASF	TGTGCCAGCTCTAGCCAGGGGTATTCTGAAGCTTCATTT
TRBV29-1	-	TRBD1	TRBJ2-7	CSVARDRDADEQYF	TGCAGCGTTGCCCGGGACAGGGATGCCGACGAGCAGTACTTC
TRBV4-3	many	-	TRBJ2-3	CASSQDPGTDTQYF	TGCGCCAGCAGCCAAGATCCGGGAACAGATACGCAGTATTTT
TRBV29-1	once	TRBD1	TRBJ1-1	CSVEERQGAAEAFF	TGCAGCGTTGAAGAGCGACAGGGGGCAGCTGAAGCTTTCTTT